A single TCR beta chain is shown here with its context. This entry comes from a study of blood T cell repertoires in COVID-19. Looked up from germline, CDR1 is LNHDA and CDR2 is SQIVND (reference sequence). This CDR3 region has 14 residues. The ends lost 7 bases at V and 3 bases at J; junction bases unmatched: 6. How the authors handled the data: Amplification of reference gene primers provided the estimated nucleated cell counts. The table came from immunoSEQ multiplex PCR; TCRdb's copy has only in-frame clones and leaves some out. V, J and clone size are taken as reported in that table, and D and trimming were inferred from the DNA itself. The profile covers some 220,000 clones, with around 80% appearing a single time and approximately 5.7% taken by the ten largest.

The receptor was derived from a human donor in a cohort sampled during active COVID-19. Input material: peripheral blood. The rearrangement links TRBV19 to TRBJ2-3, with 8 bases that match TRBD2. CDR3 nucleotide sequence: TGTGCCAGTAAGGTTAGCGGGGTAACAGATACGCAGTATTTT. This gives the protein CASKVSGVTDTQYF.